The 17 T cell receptor beta chains listed next were all sequenced from one sample in a study of T cells in Graves' hyperthyroidism and ophthalmopathy. RNA transcripts were the template for amplifying TCR beta CDR3 regions. The HTBI primer set was used in a first-round RT-PCR of the TCR CDR3. TCRdb recomputed calls from the multiplex PCR reads with MiXCR, one row per CDR3 protein. This table has about 560,000 distinct CDR3 sequences, approximately 16% appearing once. The sample comprised blood. The source is a woman aged 18 to 35 with Graves' hyperthyroidism.

The table lists this clonotype with a few counts. The chain links TRBV11-2 to TRBJ2-1; 11 nucleotides align to TRBD2. Germline values: CDR1 SGHAT, CDR2 FQNNGV. Trimming at V came to 7 bases and at J to 3 bases, leaving 5 bases not matched to a gene. This CDR3 has 15 residues. In nucleotides, the CDR3 is TGTGCCAGCACCCGACTAGCGGGAATCTACAATGAGCAGTTCTTC. It translates to CASTRLAGIYNEQFF.

This clonotype came up many times. The gene calls are TRBV11-2 and TRBJ1-2; 8 positions agree with TRBD1. V lost 6 bases, J lost 5 bases, and 5 bases stayed unmatched. Looked up from germline, CDR1 is SGHAT and CDR2 is FQNNGV. The length of the CDR3 is 13 residues. The CDR3 reads CASRLGQVYGYTF. CDR3 DNA: TGTGCCAGCAGGTTGGGACAGGTGTATGGCTACACCTTC. Using reference TRBV11-2 and TRBJ1-2 for the parts outside the CDR3, the full variable domain is EAGVAQSPRYKIIEKRQSVAFWCNPISGHATLYWYQQILGQGPKLLIQFQNNGVVDDSQLPKDRFSAERLKGVDSTLKIQPAKLEDSAVYLCASRLGQVYGYTFGSGTRLTVV.

This chain connects TRBV3-1 to TRBJ2-7; D call uncertain. CDR3 length: 13 amino acids. V lost 4 bases and J 5 bases, leaving 12 bases between the germline ends. The germline CDR1 and CDR2 sequences are LGHDT and YNNKEL (reference sequence). DNA for the CDR3: TGTGCCAGCAGCCCAAGGGTAAGAGACGAGCAGTACTTC. Protein: CASSPRVRDEQYF.

This clonotype was seen many times. The rearrangement uses TRBV20-1 and TRBJ2-3; D call uncertain. V lost 3 bases and J lost 4, with 17 bases in between. This CDR3 is built from 15 residues. Germline V CDR1 and CDR2: DFQATT, SNEGSKA (reference sequence). The CDR3 coding sequence is TGCAGTGCTAGGGACCCGTTGAGAGAGGCAGATACGCAGTATTTT. This gives the protein CSARDPLREADTQYF.

This clonotype came up a few times. The V gene is TRBV20-1, the J gene TRBJ1-2; no clear D gene. V was shortened by 1 base and J by 5 bases, with 8 bases between the two germline ends. This CDR3 has 12 amino acids. Looked up from germline, CDR1 is DFQATT and CDR2 is SNEGSKA (reference sequence). The CDR3 is CSARGWTYGYTF. The CDR3 nucleotides read TGCAGTGCTAGAGGGTGGACTTATGGCTACACCTTC.

This clonotype was picked up a small number of times. A clone one base away is much larger, so this may be a read error. This chain links TRBV2 with TRBJ2-5; no reliable D call. Germline V gives CDR1 SNHLY, CDR2 FYNNEI. V lost 3 bases and J lost 0, with 8 bases in between. This CDR3 spans 14 amino acids. CDR3 DNA: TGTGCCAGCAGTGATGGCGAGTACCAAGAGACCCAGTACTTC. Translated: CASSDGEYQETQYF.

The chain uses TRBV15 and TRBJ2-7; D not certain. CDR1 is LNHNV, CDR2 YYDKDF, per germline (reference sequence). The CDR3 has 13 residues. V lost 0 bases to trimming and J lost 3 bases, with 6 bases between them. CDR3 loop: CATSRDLSYEQYF. CDR3 coding DNA: TGTGCCACCAGCAGAGATCTGAGCTACGAGCAGTACTTC.

This clonotype was seen only a few times. This sequence joins TRBV4-1 and TRBJ2-5, with D unclear. CDR3 length equals 14 residues. Germline V lookup: CDR1 MGHRA, CDR2 YSYEKL. V was trimmed by 2 bases and J by 3 bases, leaving 10 bases between them. The CDR3 here is CASSQSWVEETQYF. DNA of the CDR3: TGCGCCAGCAGCCAATCTTGGGTGGAAGAGACCCAGTACTTC.

The table lists this clonotype with many counts. The V call is TRBV11-1, the J call TRBJ2-7; D remains ambiguous. The germline V gene encodes CDR1 SGHAT and CDR2 FQDESV (reference sequence). Trimming shortened V by 3 bases and J by 3 bases, and 6 bases separated the two germline ends. The CDR3 has 12 amino acids. The CDR3 region has the DNA TGTGCCAGCAGCTTGGGCCACTACGAGCAGTACTTC. Translating gives CASSLGHYEQYF.

This clonotype was observed many times. The rearrangement links TRBV18 to TRBJ2-7, with D hard to call. V dropped 1 base and J dropped 5 bases, with 15 bases sitting between them. Germline V gives CDR1 KGHSH, CDR2 LQKENI. The CDR3 covers 15 residues. The CDR3 nucleotides read TGTGCCAGCTCACCACTCCGTACTCCGGTTCACGAGCAGTACTTC. It is translated as CASSPLRTPVHEQYF. The variable domain in full, completed from reference TRBV18 and TRBJ2-7, reads NAGVMQNPRHLVRRRGQEARLRCSPMKGHSHVYWYRQLPEEGLKFMVYLQKENIIDESGMPKERFSAEFPKEGPSILRIQQVVRGDSAAYFCASSPLRTPVHEQYFGPGTRLTVT.

A note on this clonotype: With a much larger clone just one base away, this may be a read error. This rearrangement joins TRBV12-3 or TRBV12-4 to TRBJ2-3; possible D gene TRBD1, 6 bases. V was clipped by 5 bases and J by 0 bases, with 12 bases between them. The CDR3 spans 15 residues. CDR3 sequence (DNA): TGTGCCAGCAGTGGGGGCGTCCCTAGCACAGATACGCAGTATTTT. The encoded protein is CASSGGVPSTDTQYF.

This clonotype was counted at least ten times. V usage is TRBV12-5 and J usage is TRBJ2-7; D call uncertain. The V end was cut by 1 base, the J end by 7 bases, with 8 bases between. Germline CDR1 and CDR2: LGHNT and FRNRAP. This CDR3 region has 12 residues. The CDR3 reads CASGLAPSEQYF. Written as DNA, the CDR3 is TGTGCTAGTGGTTTGGCCCCGTCAGAGCAGTACTTC.

This clonotype was counted many times. The J gene is TRBJ1-1, the V gene TRBV7-2, with no clear D. V lost 1 base and J lost 0, with 15 bases in between. The CDR3 runs to 17 residues. The germline gives CDR1 SGHTA, CDR2 FQGNSA. The CDR3 reads CASSLVAPPALNTEAFF. CDR3 coding DNA: TGTGCCAGCAGCTTAGTAGCTCCCCCAGCGCTGAACACTGAAGCTTTCTTT. The full variable domain, in which reference TRBV7-2 and TRBJ1-1 provide the parts outside the CDR3, is GAGVSQSPSNKVTEKGKDVELRCDPISGHTALYWYRQSLGQGLEFLIYFQGNSAPDKSGLPSDRFSAERTGGSVSTLTIQRTQQEDSAVYLCASSLVAPPALNTEAFFGQGTRLTVV.

A few counts support this clonotype. This chain joins TRBV29-1 and TRBJ1-1; 8 nucleotides agree with TRBD1. The CDR3 has 12 residues. Per the germline V gene, CDR1 is SQVTM and CDR2 is ANQGSEA. The V gene end was trimmed by 6 bases and the J gene end by 4 bases; junction bases not matched to a gene: 4. The CDR3: CSVDRAGTEAFF. The CDR3 nucleotides read TGCAGCGTGGACAGGGCTGGCACTGAAGCTTTCTTT.

There are many counts of this clonotype. The chain links TRBV20-1 to TRBJ2-7; the D gene could be TRBD1 or TRBD2 (6 bases each). Trimming cost V 3 bases and J 5 bases, with 17 bases left between them. The CDR3 has 14 residues. The germline CDR1 and CDR2 sequences are DFQATT and SNEGSKA (reference sequence). As DNA, the CDR3 is TGCAGTGCTAGCCCGCCGGGGGCGCATAACGAGCAGTACTTC. The encoded protein is CSASPPGAHNEQYF.

This clonotype appeared many times. The rearrangement uses TRBV20-1 and TRBJ2-7; unclear D gene. The CDR3 totals 11 residues. V lost 6 bases and J lost 4, with 10 bases in between. In germline, CDR1 is DFQATT, CDR2 SNEGSKA (reference sequence). CDR3 nucleotides: TGCAGTGCCGGACCGGTATACGAGCAGTACTTC. Translated: CSAGPVYEQYF.

The chain joins TRBV6-1 to TRBJ2-3; TRBD2 might be the D (7 bases). Germline V gives CDR1 MNHNS, CDR2 SASEGT. Trimming left V 7 bases short and J 6 bases short, with 17 bases between. CDR3 length: 14 amino acids. CDR3 in amino acids: CASKPFGGLDTQYF. Written as DNA, the CDR3 is TGTGCCAGCAAACCTTTCGGGGGGCTGGATACGCAGTATTTT.